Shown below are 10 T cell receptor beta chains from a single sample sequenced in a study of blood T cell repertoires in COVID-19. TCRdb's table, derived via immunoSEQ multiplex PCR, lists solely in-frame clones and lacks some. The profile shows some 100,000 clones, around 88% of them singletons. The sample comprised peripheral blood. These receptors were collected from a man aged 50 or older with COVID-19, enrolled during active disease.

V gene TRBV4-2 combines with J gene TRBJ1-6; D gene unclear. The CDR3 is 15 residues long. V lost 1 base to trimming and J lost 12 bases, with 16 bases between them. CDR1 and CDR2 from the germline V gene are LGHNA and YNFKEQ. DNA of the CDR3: TGTGCCAGCAGCCAAGGAAGCGGTCGGGGAGGACCCCTCCACTTT. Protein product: CASSQGSGRGGPLHF.

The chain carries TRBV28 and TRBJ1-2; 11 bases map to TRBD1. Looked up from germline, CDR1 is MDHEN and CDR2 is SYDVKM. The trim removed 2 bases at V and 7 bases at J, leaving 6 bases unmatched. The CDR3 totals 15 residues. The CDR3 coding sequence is TGTGCCAGCAGTTTACCGGGACAGGGGGTGGGTGGCTACACCTTC. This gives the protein CASSLPGQGVGGYTF.

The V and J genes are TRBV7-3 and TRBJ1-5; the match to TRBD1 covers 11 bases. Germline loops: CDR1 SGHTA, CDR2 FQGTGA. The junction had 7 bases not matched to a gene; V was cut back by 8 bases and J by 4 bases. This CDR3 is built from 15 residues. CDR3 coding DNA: TGTGCCAGCCGCCGAGGGACAGGGGGGAATCAGCCCCAGCATTTT. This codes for CASRRGTGGNQPQHF.

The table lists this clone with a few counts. CDR3 nucleotides: TGCGCCAGCAGCTTAACGCGCGGGCCGCAGTTCTTC. As protein: CASSLTRGPQFF. The rearrangement links TRBV4-1 to TRBJ2-1, with D maybe TRBD2 (5 bases). Trimming stripped 5 bases from V and 12 bases from J, with 14 bases between. Germline CDR1 reads MGHRA; CDR2 reads YSYEKL. The CDR3 contains 12 residues.

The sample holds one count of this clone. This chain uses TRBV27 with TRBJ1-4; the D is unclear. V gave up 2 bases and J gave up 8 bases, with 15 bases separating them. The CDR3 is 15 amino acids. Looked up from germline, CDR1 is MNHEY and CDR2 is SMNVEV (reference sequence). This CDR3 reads CASSLSGRQEEKLFF. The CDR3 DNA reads TGTGCCAGCAGTTTAAGTGGGAGGCAGGAGGAAAAACTGTTTTTT.

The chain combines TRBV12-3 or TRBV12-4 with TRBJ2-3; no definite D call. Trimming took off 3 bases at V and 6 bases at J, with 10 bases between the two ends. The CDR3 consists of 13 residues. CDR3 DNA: TGTGCCAGCAGTTTTTTATCACGGGATACGCAGTATTTT. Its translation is CASSFLSRDTQYF.

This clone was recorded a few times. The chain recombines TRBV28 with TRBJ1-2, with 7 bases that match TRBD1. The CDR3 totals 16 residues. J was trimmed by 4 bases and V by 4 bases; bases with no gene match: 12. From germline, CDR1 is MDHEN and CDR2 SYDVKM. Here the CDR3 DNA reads TGTGCCAGCAGTTCATCTTCGGGGACAGTTAGCTATGGCTACACCTTC. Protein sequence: CASSSSSGTVSYGYTF.

The CDR3 DNA sequence: TGTGCCAGCAGCCTGGGACTAGCGGGTCGCACAGATACGCAGTATTTT. Its protein product is CASSLGLAGRTDTQYF. V is TRBV28 and J is TRBJ2-3, with 12 positions matching TRBD2. Unmatched junction bases numbered 5, after V lost 6 bases and J lost 1 base. The CDR3 is 16 amino acids. CDR1 and CDR2 from the germline V gene are MDHEN and SYDVKM.

Here the CDR3 reads CASSGGTGRIDGYTF. In DNA form, the CDR3 reads TGTGCCAGCAGCGGGGGGACAGGGCGTATTGATGGCTACACCTTC. The rearrangement joins TRBV9 to TRBJ1-2, with 9 bases aligning to TRBD1. Germline V gene sequence: CDR1 SGDLS, CDR2 YYNGEE. This CDR3 contains 15 residues. V dropped 3 bases and J dropped 6; count of bases not matched to a gene: 9. Using reference TRBV9 and TRBJ1-2 for the parts outside the CDR3, the full variable domain is DSGVTQTPKHLITATGQRVTLRCSPRSGDLSVYWYQQSLDQGLQFLIQYYNGEERAKGNILERFSAQQFPDLHSELNLSSLELGDSALYFCASSGGTGRIDGYTFGSGTRLTVV.

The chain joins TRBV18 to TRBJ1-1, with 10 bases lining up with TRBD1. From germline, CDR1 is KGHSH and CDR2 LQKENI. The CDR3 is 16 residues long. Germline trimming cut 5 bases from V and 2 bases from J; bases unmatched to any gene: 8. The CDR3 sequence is CASSKGTGALNTEAFF. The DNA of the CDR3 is TGTGCCAGCTCAAAGGGGACAGGGGCCTTAAACACTGAAGCTTTCTTT.